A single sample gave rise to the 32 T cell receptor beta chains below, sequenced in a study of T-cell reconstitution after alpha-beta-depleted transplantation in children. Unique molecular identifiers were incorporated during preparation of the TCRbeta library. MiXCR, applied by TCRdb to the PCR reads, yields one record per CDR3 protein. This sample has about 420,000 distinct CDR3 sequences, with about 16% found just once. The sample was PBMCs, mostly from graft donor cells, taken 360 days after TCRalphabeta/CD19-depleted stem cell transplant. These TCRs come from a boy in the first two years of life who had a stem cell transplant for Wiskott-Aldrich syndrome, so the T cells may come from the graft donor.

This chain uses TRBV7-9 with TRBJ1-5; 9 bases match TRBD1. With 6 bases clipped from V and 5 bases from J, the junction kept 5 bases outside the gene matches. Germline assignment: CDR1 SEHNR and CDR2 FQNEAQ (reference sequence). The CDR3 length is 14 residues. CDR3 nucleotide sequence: TGTGCCAGCAGTTGGACAGGGGACGATCAGCCCCAGCATTTT. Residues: CASSWTGDDQPQHF.

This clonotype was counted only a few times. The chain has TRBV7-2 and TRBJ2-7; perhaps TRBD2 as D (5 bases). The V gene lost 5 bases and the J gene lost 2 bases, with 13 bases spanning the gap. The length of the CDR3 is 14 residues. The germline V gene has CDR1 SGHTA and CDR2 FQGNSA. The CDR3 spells CASSHEGGPYEQYF. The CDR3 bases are TGTGCCAGCAGCCACGAGGGCGGTCCCTACGAGCAGTACTTC.

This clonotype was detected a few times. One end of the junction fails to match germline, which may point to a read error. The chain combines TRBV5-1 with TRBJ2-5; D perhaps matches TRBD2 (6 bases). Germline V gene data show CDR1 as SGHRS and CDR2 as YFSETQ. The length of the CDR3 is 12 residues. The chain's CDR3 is CASSLGLEAQYF. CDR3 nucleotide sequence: TGCGCCAGCAGCTTGGGACTAGAGGCCCAGTACTTC.

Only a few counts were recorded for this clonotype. This chain's CDR3 is CASSAWTSLDTQYF. The DNA of the CDR3 is TGTGCCAGCAGTGCCTGGACTAGTCTAGATACGCAGTATTTT. V is TRBV2 and J is TRBJ2-3; the match to TRBD2 covers 7 bases. The CDR3 sequence is 14 residues long. The J segment lost 5 bases and the V segment lost 4 bases, leaving 6 bases of the junction unmatched. Germline-derived CDR1 and CDR2 are SNHLY and FYNNEI.

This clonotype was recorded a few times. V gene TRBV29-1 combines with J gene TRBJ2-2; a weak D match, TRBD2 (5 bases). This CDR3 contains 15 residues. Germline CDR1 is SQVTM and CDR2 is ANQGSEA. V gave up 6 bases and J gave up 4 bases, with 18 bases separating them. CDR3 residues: CSVEGTGASTGELFF. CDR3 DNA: TGCAGCGTCGAGGGTACTGGCGCGAGCACCGGGGAGCTGTTTTTT.

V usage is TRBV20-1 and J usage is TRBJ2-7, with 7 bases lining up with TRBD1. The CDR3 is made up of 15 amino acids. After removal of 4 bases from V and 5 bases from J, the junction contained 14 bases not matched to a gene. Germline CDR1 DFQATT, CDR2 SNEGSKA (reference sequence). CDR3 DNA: TGCAGTGCTAACTCCAGAGACAGGGTGCCTAACGAGCAGTACTTC. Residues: CSANSRDRVPNEQYF.

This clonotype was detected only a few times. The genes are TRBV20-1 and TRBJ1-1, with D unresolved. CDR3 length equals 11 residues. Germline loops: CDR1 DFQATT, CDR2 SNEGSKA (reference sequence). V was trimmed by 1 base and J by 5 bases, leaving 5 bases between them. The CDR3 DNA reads TGCAGTGCTAGAGTAAGGACTGAAGCTTTCTTT. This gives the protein CSARVRTEAFF.

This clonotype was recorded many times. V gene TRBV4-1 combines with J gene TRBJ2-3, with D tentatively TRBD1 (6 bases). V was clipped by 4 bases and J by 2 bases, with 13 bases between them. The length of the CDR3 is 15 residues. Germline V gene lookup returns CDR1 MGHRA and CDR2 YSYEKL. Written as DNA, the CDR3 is TGCGCCAGCAGCCCGGCAGGGGCTCCCACAGATACGCAGTATTTT. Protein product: CASSPAGAPTDTQYF.

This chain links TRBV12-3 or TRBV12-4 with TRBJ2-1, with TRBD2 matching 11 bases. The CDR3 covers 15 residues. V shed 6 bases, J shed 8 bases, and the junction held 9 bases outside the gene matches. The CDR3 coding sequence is TGTGCCAGCAGGATAACTAGCGGGAGAGGGTATGAGCAGTTCTTC. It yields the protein CASRITSGRGYEQFF.

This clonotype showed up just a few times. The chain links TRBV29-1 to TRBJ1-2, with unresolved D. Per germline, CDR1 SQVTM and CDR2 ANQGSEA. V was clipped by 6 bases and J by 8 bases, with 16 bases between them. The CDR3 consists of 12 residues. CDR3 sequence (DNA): TGCAGCGTCGACTGGACGGAGGAGGGCTACACCTTC. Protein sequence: CSVDWTEEGYTF.

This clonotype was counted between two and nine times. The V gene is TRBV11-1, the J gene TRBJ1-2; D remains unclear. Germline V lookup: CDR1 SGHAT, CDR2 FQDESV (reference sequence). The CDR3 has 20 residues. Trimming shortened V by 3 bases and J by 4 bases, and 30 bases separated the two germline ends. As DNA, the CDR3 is TGTGCCAGCAGCTTTCCCGGACCGCCGAGGGTGGACCCGGGCTCCTATGGCTACACCTTC. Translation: CASSFPGPPRVDPGSYGYTF.

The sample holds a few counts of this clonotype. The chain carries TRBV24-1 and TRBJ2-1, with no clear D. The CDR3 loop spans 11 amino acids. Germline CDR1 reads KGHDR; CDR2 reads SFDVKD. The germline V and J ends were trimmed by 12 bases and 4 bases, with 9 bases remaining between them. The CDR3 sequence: CAVARYNEQFF. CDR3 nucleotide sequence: TGTGCCGTTGCTCGGTACAATGAGCAGTTCTTC.

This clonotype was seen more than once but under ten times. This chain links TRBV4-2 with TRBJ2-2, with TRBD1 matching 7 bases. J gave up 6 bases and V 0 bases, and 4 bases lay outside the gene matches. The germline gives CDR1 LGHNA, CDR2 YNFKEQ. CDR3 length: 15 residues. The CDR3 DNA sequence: TGTGCCAGCAGCCAAGAAGCCGGGACAGCCGGGGAGCTGTTTTTT. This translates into CASSQEAGTAGELFF.

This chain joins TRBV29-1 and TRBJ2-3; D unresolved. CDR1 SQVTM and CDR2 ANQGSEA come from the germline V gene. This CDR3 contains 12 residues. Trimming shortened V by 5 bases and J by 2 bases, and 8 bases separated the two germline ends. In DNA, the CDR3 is TGCAGCGTTCGCCAGCTCACAGATACGCAGTATTTT. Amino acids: CSVRQLTDTQYF.

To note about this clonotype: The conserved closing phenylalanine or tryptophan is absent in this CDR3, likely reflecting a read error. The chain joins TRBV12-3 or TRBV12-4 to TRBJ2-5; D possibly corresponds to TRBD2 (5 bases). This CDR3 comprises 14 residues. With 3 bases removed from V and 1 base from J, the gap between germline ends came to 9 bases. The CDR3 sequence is CASSLRLIQETQYL. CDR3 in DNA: TGTGCCAGCAGTTTGAGACTAATCCAAGAGACCCAGTACCTC.

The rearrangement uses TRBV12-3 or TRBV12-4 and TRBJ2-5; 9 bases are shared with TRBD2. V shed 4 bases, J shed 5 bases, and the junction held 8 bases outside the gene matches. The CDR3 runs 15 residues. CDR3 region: CASSSRTSVRETQYF. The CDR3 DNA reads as TGTGCCAGCAGTTCGCGGACTAGCGTAAGGGAGACCCAGTACTTC.

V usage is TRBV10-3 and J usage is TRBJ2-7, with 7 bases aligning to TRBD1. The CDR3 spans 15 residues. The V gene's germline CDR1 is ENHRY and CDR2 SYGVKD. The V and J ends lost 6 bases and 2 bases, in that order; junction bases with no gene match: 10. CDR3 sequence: CAIRRTGAQPYEQYF. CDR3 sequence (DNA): TGTGCCATCAGGAGAACAGGGGCGCAGCCCTACGAGCAGTACTTC.

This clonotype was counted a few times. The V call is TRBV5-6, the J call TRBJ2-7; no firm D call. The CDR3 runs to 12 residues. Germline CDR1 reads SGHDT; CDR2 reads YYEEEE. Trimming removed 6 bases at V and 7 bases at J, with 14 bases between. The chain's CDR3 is CASNNPGSEQYF. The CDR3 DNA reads TGTGCCAGCAACAACCCTGGGTCTGAGCAGTACTTC.

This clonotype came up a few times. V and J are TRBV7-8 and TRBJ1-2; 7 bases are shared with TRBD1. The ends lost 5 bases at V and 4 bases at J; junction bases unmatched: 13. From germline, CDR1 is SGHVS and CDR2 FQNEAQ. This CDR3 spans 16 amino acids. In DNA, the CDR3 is TGTGCCAGCAGCCTCGGACAGGCGATAGGGTTCTATGGCTACACCTTC. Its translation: CASSLGQAIGFYGYTF.

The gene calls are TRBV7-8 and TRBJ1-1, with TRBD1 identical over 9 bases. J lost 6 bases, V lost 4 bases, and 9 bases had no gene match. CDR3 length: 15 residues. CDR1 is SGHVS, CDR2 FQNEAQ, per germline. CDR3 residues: CASSSTGGWGSEAFF. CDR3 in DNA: TGTGCCAGCAGCTCCACAGGGGGCTGGGGGTCTGAAGCTTTCTTT.

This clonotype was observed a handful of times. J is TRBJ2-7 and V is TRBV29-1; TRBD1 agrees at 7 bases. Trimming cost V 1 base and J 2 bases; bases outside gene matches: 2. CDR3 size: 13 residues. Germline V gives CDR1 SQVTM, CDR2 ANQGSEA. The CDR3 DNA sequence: TGCAGCGTTGAAGCCCAGGGGGCCTACGAGCAGTACTTC. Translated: CSVEAQGAYEQYF.

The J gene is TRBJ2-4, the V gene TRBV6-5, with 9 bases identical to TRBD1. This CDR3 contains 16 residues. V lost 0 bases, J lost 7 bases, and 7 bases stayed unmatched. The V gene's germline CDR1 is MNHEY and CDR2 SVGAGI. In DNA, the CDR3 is TGTGCCAGCAGTTACTCGATAGGGGGGACAGGGAACATTCAGTACTTC. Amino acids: CASSYSIGGTGNIQYF.

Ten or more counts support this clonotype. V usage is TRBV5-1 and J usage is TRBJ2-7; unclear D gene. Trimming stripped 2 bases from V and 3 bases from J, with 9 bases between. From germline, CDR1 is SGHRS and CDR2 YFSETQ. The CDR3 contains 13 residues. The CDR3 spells CASSFVTSYEQYF. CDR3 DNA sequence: TGCGCCAGCAGCTTCGTGACAAGCTACGAGCAGTACTTC.

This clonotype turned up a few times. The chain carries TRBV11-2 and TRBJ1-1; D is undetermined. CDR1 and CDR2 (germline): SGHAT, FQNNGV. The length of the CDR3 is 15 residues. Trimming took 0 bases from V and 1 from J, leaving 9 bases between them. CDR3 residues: CASSLDVRGNTEAFF. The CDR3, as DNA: TGTGCCAGCAGCTTAGACGTTCGGGGGAACACTGAAGCTTTCTTT.

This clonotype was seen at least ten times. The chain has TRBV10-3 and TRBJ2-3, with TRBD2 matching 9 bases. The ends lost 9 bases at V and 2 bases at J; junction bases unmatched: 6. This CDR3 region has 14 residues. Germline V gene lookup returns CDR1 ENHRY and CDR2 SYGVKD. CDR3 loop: CAMRLAGSTDTQYF. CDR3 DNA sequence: TGTGCCATGCGTCTAGCGGGGTCCACAGATACGCAGTATTTT.

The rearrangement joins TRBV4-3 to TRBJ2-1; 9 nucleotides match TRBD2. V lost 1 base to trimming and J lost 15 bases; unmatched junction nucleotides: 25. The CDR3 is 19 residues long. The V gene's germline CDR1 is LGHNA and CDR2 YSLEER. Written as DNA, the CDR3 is TGCGCCAGCAGCCAAGGGTTTAGCGGGAGAGAGGGTCATTTTGGGTTAACGTTCTTC. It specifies CASSQGFSGREGHFGLTFF.

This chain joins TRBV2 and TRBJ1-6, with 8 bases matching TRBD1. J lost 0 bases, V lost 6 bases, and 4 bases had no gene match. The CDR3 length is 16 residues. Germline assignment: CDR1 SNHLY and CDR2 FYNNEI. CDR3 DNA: TGTGCCAGCAGGCGGACAGGGCACTCCTATAATTCACCCCTCCACTTT. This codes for CASRRTGHSYNSPLHF.

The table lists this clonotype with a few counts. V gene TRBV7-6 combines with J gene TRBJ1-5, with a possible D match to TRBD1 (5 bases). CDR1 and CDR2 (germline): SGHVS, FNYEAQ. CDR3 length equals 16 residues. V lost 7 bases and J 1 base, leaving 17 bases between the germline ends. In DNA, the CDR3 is TGTGCCAGCACCCCAGCGGGGGAAACAAGCAATCAGCCCCAGCATTTT. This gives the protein CASTPAGETSNQPQHF.

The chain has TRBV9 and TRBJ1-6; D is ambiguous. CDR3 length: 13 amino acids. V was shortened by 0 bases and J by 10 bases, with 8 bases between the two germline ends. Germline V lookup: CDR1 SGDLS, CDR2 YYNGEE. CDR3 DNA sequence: TGTGCCAGCAGCGTAGGGTTAGGGTCACCCCTCCACTTT. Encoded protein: CASSVGLGSPLHF.

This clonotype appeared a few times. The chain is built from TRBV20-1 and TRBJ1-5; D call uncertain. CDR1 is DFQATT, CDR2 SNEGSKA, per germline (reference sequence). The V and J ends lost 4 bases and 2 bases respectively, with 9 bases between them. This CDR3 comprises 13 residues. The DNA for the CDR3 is TGCAGTGCTACGGGGATGGGCAATCAGCCCCAGCATTTT. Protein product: CSATGMGNQPQHF.

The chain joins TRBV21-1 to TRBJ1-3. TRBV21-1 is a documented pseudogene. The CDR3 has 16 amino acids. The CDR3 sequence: CASSLGGSRPGNTIYF. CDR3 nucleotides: TGTGCCAGCAGCTTAGGTGGCAGTCGTCCTGGAAACACCATATATTTT.

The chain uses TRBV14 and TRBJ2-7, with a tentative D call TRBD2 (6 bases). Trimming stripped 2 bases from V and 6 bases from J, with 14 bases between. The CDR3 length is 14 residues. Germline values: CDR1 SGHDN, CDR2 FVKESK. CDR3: CASSQIRRAGEQYF. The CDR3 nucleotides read TGTGCCAGCAGCCAAATCCGGAGGGCCGGCGAGCAGTACTTC.